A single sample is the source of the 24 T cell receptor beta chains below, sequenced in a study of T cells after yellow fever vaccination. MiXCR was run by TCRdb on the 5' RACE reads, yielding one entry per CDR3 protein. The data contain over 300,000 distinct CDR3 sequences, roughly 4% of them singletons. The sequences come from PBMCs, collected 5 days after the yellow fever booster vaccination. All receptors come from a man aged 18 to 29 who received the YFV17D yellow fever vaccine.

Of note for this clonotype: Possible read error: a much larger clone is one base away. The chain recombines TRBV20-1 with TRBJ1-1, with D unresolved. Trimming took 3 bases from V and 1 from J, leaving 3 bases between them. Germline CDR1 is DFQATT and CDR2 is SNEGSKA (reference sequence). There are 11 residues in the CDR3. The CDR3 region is CSARGNTEAFF. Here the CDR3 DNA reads TGCAGTGCTAGGGGGAACACTGAAGCTTTCTTT.

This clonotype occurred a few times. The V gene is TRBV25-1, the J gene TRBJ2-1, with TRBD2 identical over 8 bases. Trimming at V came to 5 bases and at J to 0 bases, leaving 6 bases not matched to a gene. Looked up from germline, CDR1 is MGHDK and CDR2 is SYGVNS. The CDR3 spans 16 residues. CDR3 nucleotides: TGTGCCAGCAGTCCCCGTGGGACTAGCTCCTACAATGAGCAGTTCTTC. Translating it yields CASSPRGTSSYNEQFF.

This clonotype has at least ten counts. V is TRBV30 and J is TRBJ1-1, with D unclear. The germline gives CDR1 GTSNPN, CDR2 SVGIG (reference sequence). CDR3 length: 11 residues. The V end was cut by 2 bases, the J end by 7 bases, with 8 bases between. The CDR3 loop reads CAWSLQVEAFF. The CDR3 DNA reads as TGTGCCTGGAGTCTGCAGGTTGAAGCTTTCTTT.

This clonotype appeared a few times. For the CDR3, the DNA is TGTGCCAGCACCCCAACGGACGTTGAGCTTGATGAGCAGTTCTTC. Translated: CASTPTDVELDEQFF. This rearrangement joins TRBV6-6 to TRBJ2-1; no clear D gene. Germline CDR1 reads MNHNY; CDR2 reads SVGAGI (reference sequence). The V and J ends lost 7 bases and 8 bases respectively, with 21 bases between them. The CDR3 spans 15 residues.

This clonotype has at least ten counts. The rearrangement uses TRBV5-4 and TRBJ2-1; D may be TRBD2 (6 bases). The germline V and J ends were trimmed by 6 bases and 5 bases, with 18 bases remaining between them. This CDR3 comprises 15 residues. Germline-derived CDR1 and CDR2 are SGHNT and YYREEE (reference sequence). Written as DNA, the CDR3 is TGTGCCAGCACCCGGCGGGACCTACTGAACAATGAGCAGTTCTTC. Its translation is CASTRRDLLNNEQFF.

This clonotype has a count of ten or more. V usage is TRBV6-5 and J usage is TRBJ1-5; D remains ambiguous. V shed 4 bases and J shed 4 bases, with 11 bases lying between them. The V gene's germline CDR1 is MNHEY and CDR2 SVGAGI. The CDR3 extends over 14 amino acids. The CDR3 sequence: CASSSPDGNQPQHF. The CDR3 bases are TGTGCCAGCAGTTCACCGGACGGAAATCAGCCCCAGCATTTT.

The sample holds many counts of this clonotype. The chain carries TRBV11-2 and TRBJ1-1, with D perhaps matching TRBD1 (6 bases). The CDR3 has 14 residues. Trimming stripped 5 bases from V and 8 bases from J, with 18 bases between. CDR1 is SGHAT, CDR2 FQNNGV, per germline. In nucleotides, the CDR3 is TGTGCCAGCAGCCTGGGGGCGCAGGGGAGGGAAGCTTTCTTT. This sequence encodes CASSLGAQGREAFF.

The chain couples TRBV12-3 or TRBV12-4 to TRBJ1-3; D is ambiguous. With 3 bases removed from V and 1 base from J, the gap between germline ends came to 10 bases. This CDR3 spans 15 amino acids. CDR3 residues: CASSLLAGSGNTIYF. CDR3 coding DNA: TGTGCCAGCAGTTTGTTGGCGGGGTCTGGAAACACCATATATTTT.

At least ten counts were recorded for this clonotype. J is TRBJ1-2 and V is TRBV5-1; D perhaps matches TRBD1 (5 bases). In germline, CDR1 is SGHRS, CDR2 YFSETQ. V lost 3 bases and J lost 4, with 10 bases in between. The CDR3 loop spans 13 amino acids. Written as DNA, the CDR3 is TGCGCCAGCAGCTCTGACAGACCCTATGGCTACACCTTC. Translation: CASSSDRPYGYTF.

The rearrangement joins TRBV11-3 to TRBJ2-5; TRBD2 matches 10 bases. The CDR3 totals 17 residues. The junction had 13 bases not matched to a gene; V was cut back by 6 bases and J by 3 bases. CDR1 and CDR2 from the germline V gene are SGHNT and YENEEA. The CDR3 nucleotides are TGTGCCAGCAGTGCGGGACTAGCGATGGGGGTAGAAGAGACCCAGTACTTC. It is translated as CASSAGLAMGVEETQYF.

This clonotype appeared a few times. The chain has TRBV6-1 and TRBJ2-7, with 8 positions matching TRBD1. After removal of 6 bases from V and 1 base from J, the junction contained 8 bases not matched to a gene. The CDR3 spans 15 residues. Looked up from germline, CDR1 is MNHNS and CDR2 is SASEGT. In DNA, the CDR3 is TGTGCCAGCAGCGCGGACAGGGTTAGTTCCTACGAGCAGTACTTC. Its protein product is CASSADRVSSYEQYF.

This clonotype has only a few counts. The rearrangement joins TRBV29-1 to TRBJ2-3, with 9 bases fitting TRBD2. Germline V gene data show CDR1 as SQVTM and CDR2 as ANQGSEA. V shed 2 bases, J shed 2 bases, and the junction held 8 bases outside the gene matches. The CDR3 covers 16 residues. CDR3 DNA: TGCAGCGTTGAACCGACTAGCGGCTTGAACACAGATACGCAGTATTTT. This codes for CSVEPTSGLNTDTQYF.

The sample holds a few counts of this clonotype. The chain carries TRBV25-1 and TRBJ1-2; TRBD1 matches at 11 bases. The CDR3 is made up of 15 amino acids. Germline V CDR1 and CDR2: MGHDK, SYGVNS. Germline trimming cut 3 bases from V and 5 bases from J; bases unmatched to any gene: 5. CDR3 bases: TGTGCCAGCAGTGAGGGACAGGGGGGCTTTTATGGCTACACCTTC. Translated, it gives CASSEGQGGFYGYTF.

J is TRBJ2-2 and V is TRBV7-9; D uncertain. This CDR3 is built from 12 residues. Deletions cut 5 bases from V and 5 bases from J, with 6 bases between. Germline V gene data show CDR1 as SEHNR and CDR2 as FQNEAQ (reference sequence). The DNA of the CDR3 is TGTGCCAGCAGCCATACGACCGGGGAGCTGTTTTTT. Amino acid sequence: CASSHTTGELFF.

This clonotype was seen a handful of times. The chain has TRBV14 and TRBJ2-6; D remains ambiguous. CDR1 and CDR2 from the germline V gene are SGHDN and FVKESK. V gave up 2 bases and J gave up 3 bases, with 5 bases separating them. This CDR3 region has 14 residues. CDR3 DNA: TGTGCCAGCAGCCAATGGGTTGGGGCCAACGTCCTGACTTTC. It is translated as CASSQWVGANVLTF.

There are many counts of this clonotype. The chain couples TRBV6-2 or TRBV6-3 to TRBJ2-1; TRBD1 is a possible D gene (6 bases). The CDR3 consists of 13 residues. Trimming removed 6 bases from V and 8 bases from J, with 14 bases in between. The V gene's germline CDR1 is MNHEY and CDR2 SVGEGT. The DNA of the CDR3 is TGTGCCAGCAGGAAAACAGGGATTGATGAGCAGTTCTTC. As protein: CASRKTGIDEQFF.

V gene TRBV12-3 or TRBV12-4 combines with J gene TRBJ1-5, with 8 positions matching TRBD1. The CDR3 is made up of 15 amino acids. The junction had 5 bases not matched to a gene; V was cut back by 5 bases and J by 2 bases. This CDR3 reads CASSHPTGGNQPQHF. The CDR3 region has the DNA TGTGCCAGCAGTCACCCGACAGGGGGCAATCAGCCCCAGCATTTT.

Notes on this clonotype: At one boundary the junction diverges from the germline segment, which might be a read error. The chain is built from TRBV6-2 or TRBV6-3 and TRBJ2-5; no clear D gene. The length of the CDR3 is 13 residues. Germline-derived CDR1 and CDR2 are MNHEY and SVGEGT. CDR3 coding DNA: TGTGCCAGCCGGATTCCAGCGAAAGAGGCCCAGTACTTC. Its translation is CASRIPAKEAQYF.

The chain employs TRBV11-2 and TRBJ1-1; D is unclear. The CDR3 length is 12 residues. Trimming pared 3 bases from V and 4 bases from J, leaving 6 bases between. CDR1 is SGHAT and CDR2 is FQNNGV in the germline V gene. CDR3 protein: CASSFEFTEAFF. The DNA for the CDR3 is TGTGCCAGCAGCTTTGAATTCACTGAAGCTTTCTTT.

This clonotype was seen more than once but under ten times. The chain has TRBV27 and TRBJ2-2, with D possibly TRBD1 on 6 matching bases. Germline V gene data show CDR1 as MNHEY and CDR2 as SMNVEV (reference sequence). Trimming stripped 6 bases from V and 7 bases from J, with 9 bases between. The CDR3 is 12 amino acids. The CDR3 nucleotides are TGTGCCAGCAGGCAGGGGATCGGGGAGCTGTTTTTT. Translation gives CASRQGIGELFF.

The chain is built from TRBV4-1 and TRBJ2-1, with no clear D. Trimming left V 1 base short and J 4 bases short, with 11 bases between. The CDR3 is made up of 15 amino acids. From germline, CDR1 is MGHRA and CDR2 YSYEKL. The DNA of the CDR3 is TGCGCCAGCAGCCAAGGCGGACGTGGGTACAATGAGCAGTTCTTC. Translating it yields CASSQGGRGYNEQFF.

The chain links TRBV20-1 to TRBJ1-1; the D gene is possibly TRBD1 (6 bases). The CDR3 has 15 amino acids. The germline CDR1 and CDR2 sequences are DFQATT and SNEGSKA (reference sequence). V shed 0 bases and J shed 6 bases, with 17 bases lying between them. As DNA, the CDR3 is TGCAGTGCTAGAGAGACCTTGGGGGGGGCCTCTGAAGCTTTCTTT. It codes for CSARETLGGASEAFF.

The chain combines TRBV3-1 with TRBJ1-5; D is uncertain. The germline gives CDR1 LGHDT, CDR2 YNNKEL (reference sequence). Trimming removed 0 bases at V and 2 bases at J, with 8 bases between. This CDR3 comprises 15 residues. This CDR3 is CASSQDITGNQPQHF. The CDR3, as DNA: TGTGCCAGCAGCCAAGATATCACAGGCAATCAGCCCCAGCATTTT. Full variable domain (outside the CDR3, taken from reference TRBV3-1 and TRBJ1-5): DTAVSQTPKYLVTQMGNDKSIKCEQNLGHDTMYWYKQDSKKFLKIMFSYNNKELIINETVPNRFSPKSPDKAHLNLHINSLELGDSAVYFCASSQDITGNQPQHFGDGTRLSIL.

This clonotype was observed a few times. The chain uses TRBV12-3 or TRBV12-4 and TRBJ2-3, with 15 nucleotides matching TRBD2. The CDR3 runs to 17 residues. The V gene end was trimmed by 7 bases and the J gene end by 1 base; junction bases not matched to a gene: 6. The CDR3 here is CASKKGLAGGGTDTQYF. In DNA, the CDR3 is TGTGCCAGCAAAAAGGGACTAGCGGGGGGAGGCACAGATACGCAGTATTTT.